The clone carrying this TCR beta chain was observed many times. The antigen is not known. The sample is drawn from a study of T cells in Graves' hyperthyroidism and ophthalmopathy. RNA transcripts served as the template for amplifying TCR beta CDR3 regions. First-round RT-PCR targeting the TCR CDR3 was performed with the HTBI primer set. Via MiXCR, TCRdb re-called the multiplex PCR reads, giving one row per CDR3 protein. In the table there are about 280,000 distinct CDR3 sequences, less than 30% of which are singletons. Findings of the study overall: A model of 13 V-J pairs discriminated ophthalmopathy from stable hyperthyroidism. Appearing also in blood were most of the thyroid clonotypes expanded above 0.001.

Germline V gene sequence: CDR1 MNHNS, CDR2 SASEGT. The CDR3 spans 16 residues. Trimming cost V 6 bases and J 0 bases, with 15 bases left between them. The receptor was isolated from a man in his forties with Graves' hyperthyroidism that later progressed to Graves' ophthalmopathy. Source material: blood. The genes are TRBV6-1 and TRBJ2-4; either TRBD1 or TRBD2 may fit D (5 bases each). The CDR3: CASRPLGDIAKNIQYF. The CDR3, as DNA: TGTGCCAGCAGACCGTTGGGGGATATAGCCAAAAACATTCAGTACTTC.